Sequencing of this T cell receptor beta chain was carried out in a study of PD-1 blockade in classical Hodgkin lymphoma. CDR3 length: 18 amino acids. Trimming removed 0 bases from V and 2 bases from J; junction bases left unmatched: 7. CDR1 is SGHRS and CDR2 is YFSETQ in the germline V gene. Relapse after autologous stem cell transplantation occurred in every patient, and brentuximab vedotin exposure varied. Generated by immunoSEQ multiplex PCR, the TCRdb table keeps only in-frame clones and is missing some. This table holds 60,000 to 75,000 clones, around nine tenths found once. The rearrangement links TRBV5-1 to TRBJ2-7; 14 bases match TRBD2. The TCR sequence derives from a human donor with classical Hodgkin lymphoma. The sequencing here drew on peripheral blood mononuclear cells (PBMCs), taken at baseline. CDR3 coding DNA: TGCGCCAGCAGCTTGGGGACTAGCGGGAGGTTCCTCACCTACGAGCAGTACTTC. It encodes CASSLGTSGRFLTYEQYF.